The clone carrying this TCR beta chain was recorded at least ten times. One entry per CDR3 protein, called by TCRdb with MiXCR from the RT-PCR reads. Counted here are hundreds of thousands of distinct CDR3 sequences, around 16% occurring once; the ten biggest clones make up around 10%. The data belong to a study of response to subunit inactivated influenza vaccine. This CDR3 comprises 18 residues. The V end lost 6 bases, the J end lost 3 bases, and 30 bases lay between the germline ends. CDR1 is DFQATT and CDR2 is SNEGSKA in the germline V gene (reference sequence). The input for sequencing was PBMCs from blood, taken less than 13 days after vaccination. The clonotype originates from a man over 45 who received an inactivated influenza vaccine. The chain combines TRBV20-1 with TRBJ2-7; D is perhaps TRBD1 (6 bases). This CDR3 reads CSASYLDPVKGTLYEQYF. The CDR3 region has the DNA TGCAGTGCAAGCTACCTGGACCCAGTCAAGGGGACACTCTACGAGCAGTACTTC.